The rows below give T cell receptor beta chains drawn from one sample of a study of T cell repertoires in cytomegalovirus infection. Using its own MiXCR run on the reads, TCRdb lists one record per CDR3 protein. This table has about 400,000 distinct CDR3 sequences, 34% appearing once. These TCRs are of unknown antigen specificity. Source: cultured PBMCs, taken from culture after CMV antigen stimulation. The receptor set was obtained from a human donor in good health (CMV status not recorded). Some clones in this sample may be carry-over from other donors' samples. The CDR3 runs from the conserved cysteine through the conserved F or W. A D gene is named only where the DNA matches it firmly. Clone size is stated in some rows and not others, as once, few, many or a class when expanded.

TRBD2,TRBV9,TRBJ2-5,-,CASSARGTIQETQYF,TGTGCCAGCAGCGCAAGAGGGACTATTCAGGAGACCCAGTACTTC
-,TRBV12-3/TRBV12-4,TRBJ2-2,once,CASSFAQTANTGELFF,TGTGCCAGCAGTTTCGCCCAGACAGCGAACACCGGGGAGCTGTTTTTT
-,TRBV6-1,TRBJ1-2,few,CASRPPSGNGGYTF,TGTGCCAGCAGACCCCCATCCGGGAACGGGGGCTACACCTTC
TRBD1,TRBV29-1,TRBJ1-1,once,CSVRQGNTEAFF,TGCAGCGTCAGACAGGGGAACACTGAAGCTTTCTTT
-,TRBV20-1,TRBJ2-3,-,CSASMVAADTQYF,TGCAGTGCTAGTATGGTAGCCGCAGATACGCAGTATTTT
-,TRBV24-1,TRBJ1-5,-,CATSESRDQPQHF,TGTGCCACCAGTGAGTCCAGGGATCAGCCCCAGCATTTT
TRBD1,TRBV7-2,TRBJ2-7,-,CASSFYGQGADYEQYF,TGTGCCAGCAGCTTCTACGGACAGGGGGCTGACTACGAGCAGTACTTC
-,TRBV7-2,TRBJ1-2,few,CASSQPRGTYGYTF,TGTGCCAGCAGCCAACCGCGGGGGACCTATGGCTACACCTTC
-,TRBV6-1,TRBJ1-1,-,CASTTRGGLEAFF,TGTGCCAGCACTACAAGGGGGGGGCTTGAAGCTTTCTTT
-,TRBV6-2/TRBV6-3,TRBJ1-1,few,CASSYSSNPGSTEAFF,TGTGCCAGCAGTTACTCGAGTAATCCGGGGTCCACTGAAGCTTTCTTT
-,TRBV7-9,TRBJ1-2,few,CASSNQGSPGGYTF,TGTGCCAGCAGCAATCAGGGGTCCCCCGGAGGCTACACCTTC
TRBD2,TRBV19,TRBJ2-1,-,CASSSREGGNEQFF,TGTGCCAGTAGTTCTCGGGAGGGCGGGAATGAGCAGTTCTTC
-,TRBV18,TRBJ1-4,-,CANSPLGRPNEKLFF,TGTGCCAACTCACCACTGGGTCGGCCCAATGAAAAACTGTTTTTT
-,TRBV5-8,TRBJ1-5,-,CASSSGTSNSNQPQHF,TGTGCCAGCAGCTCCGGGACAAGTAATAGCAATCAGCCCCAGCATTTT
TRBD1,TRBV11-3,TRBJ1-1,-,CASSPTGEAPFF,TGTGCCAGCAGCCCTACAGGGGAAGCTCCATTCTTT
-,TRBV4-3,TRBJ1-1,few,CASSQGTGTTEAFF,TGCGCCAGCAGCCAAGGAACAGGGACCACTGAAGCTTTCTTT
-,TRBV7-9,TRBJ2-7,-,CASSLVGQLYEQYF,TGTGCCAGCAGCTTAGTCGGACAGCTATACGAGCAGTACTTC
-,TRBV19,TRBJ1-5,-,CASKGRGQPQHF,TGTGCCAGTAAAGGCAGAGGCCAGCCCCAGCATTTT
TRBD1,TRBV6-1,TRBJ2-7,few,CASSDKDRGYEQYF,TGTGCCAGCAGTGACAAGGACAGGGGATACGAGCAGTACTTC
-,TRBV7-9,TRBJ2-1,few,CASRAGYNEQFF,TGTGCCAGCAGGGCAGGATACAATGAGCAGTTCTTC